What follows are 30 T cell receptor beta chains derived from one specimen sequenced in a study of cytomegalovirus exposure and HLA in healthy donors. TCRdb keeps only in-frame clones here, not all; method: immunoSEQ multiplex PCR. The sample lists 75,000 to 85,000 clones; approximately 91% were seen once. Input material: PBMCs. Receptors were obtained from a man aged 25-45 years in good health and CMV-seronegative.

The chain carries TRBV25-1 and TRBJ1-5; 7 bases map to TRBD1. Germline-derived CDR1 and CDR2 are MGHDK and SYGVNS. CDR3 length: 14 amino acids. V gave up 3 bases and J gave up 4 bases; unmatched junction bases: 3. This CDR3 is CASSDLQGNQPQHF. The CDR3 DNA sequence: TGTGCCAGCAGTGATCTACAGGGGAATCAGCCCCAGCATTTT.

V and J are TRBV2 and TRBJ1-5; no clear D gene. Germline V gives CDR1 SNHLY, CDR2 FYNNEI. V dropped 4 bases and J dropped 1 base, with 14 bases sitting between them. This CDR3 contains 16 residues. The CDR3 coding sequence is TGTGCCAGCAGTGTAGACCTCACGGGGAGCAATCAGCCCCAGCATTTT. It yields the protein CASSVDLTGSNQPQHF.

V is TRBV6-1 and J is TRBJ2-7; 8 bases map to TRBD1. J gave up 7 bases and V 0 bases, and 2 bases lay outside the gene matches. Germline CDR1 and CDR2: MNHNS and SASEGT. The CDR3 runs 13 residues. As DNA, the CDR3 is TGTGCCAGCAGTGAAGCCAGGGGGCTAGAGCAGTACTTC. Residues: CASSEARGLEQYF.

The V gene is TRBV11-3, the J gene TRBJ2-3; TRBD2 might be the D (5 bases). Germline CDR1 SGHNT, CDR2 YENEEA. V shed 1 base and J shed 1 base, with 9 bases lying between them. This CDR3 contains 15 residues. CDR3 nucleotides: TGTGCCAGCAGCTTAGGAGCGGAAGGCACAGATACGCAGTATTTT. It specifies CASSLGAEGTDTQYF.

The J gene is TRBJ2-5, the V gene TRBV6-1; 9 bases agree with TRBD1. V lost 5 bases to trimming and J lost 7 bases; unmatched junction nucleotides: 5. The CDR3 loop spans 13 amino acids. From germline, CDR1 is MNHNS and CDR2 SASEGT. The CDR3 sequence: CASSTGTGWTQYF. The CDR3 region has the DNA TGTGCCAGCAGTACCGGGACAGGGTGGACCCAGTACTTC.

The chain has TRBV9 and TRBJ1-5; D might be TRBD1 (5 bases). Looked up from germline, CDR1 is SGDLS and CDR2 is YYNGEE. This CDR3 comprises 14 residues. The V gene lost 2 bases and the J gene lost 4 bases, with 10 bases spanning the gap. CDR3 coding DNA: TGTGCCAGCAGCGTCGGACATCTTAATCAGCCCCAGCATTTT. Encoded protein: CASSVGHLNQPQHF. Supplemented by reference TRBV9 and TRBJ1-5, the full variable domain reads DSGVTQTPKHLITATGQRVTLRCSPRSGDLSVYWYQQSLDQGLQFLIQYYNGEERAKGNILERFSAQQFPDLHSELNLSSLELGDSALYFCASSVGHLNQPQHFGDGTRLSIL.

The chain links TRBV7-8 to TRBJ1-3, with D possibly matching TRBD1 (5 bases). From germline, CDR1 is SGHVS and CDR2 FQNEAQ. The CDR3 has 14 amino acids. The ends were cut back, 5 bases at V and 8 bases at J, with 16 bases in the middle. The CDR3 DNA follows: TGTGCCAGCAGCCCCGGCAGGGCGGGAGACACCATATATTTT. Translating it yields CASSPGRAGDTIYF. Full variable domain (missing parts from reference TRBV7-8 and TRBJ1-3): GAGVSQSPRYKVAKRGQDVALRCDPISGHVSLFWYQQALGQGPEFLTYFQNEAQLDKSGLPSDRFFAERPEGSVSTLKIQRTQQEDSAVYLCASSPGRAGDTIYFGEGSWLTVV.

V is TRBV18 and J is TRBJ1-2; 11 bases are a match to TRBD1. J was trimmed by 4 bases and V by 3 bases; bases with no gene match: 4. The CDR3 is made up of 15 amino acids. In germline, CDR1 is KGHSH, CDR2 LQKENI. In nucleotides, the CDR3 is TGTGCCAGCTCACCCGGGACAGGGGGAGGCTATGGCTACACCTTC. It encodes CASSPGTGGGYGYTF.

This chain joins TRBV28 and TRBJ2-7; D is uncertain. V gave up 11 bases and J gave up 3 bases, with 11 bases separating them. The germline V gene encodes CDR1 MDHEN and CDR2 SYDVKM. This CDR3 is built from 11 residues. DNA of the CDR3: TGTGCCTCCACATCTCTCTACGAGCAGTACTTC. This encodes CASTSLYEQYF.

CDR3 DNA: TGTGCCAGCAGCCCTGGAGGACAGGGGGAGGGCTACACCTTC. It is translated as CASSPGGQGEGYTF. The gene calls are TRBV5-4 and TRBJ1-2; 10 bases agree with TRBD1. CDR1 and CDR2 (germline): SGHNT, YYREEE (reference sequence). CDR3 length: 14 residues. V was pared by 4 bases and J by 8 bases, with 8 bases of the junction left unmatched.

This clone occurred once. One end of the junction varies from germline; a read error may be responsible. As DNA, the CDR3 is TGTGCTAGCAGCCTTAGCGGGAGTACGAATACGCAGTATTTT. The encoded protein is CASSLSGSTNTQYF. The chain is built from TRBV7-7 and TRBJ2-3, with TRBD2 matching over 9 bases. This CDR3 has 14 residues. Germline V CDR1 and CDR2: SSHAT, FNYEAQ (reference sequence).

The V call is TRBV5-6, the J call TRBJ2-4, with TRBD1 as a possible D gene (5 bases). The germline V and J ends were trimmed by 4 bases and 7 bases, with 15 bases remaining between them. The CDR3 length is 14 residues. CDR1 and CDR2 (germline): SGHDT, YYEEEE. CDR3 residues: CASSPRRQRNIQYF. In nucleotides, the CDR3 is TGTGCCAGCAGCCCCAGGAGACAGAGGAACATTCAGTACTTC. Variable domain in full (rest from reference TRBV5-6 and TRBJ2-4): DAGVTQSPTHLIKTRGQQVTLRCSPKSGHDTVSWYQQALGQGPQFIFQYYEEEERQRGNFPDRFSGHQFPNYSSELNVNALLLGDSALYLCASSPRRQRNIQYFGAGTRLSVL.

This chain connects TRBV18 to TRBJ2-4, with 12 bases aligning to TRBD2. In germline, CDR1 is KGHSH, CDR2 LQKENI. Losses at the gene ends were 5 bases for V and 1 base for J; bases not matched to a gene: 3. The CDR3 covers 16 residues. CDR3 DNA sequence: TGTGCCAGCTCAGCGACTAGCGGGGGTGCCAAAAACATTCAGTACTTC. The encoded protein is CASSATSGGAKNIQYF.

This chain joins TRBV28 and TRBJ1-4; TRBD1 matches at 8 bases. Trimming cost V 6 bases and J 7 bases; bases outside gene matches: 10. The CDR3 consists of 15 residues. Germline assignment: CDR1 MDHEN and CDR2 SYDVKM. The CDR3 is CASSKTRGQGEKLFF. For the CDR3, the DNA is TGTGCCAGCAGCAAGACCAGGGGGCAGGGTGAAAAACTGTTTTTT.

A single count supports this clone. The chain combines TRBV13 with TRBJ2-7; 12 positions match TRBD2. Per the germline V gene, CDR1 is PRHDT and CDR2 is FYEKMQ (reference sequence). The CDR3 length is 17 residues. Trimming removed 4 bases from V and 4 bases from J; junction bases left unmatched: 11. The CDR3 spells CASSSRRTSGTPYEQYF. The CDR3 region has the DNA TGTGCCAGCAGCTCAAGGAGGACTAGCGGGACCCCATACGAGCAGTACTTC.

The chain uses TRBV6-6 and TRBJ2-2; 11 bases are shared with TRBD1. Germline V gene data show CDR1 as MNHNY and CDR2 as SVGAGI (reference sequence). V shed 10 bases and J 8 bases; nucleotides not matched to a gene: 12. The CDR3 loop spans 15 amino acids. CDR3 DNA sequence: TGTGCCATCAGGACAGGGGGCTCTCCCGGGGGGGAGCTGTTTTTT. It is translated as CAIRTGGSPGGELFF.

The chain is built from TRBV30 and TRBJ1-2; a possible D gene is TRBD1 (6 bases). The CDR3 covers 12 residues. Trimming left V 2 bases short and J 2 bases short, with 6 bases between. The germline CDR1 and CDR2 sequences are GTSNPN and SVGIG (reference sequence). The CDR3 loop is CAWSQGNYGYTF. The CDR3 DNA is TGTGCCTGGAGTCAGGGGAACTATGGCTACACCTTC.

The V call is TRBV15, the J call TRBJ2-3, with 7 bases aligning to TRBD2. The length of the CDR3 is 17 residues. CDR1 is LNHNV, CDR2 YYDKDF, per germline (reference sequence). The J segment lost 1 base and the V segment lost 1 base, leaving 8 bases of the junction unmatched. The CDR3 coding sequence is TGTGCCACCAGCAGAGGCCTGGGGGGGGTGGGCACAGATACGCAGTATTTT. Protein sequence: CATSRGLGGVGTDTQYF.

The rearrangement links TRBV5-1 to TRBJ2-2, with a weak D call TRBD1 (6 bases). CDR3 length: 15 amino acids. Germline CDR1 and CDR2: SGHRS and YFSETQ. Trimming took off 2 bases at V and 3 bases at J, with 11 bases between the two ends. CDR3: CASSFPDRDTGELFF. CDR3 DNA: TGCGCCAGCAGCTTTCCGGACAGAGACACCGGGGAGCTGTTTTTT.

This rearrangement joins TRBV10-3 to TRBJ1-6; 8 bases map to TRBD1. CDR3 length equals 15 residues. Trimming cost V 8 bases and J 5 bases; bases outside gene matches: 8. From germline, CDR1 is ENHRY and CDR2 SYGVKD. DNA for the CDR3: TGTGCCATCGGGGGGACAGGCGTTAATAATTCACCCCTCCACTTT. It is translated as CAIGGTGVNNSPLHF.

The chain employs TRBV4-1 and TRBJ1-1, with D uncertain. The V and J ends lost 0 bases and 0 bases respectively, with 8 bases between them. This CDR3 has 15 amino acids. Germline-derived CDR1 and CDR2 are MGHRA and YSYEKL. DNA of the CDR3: TGCGCCAGCAGCCAAGAAGAGTCTATGAACACTGAAGCTTTCTTT. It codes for CASSQEESMNTEAFF.

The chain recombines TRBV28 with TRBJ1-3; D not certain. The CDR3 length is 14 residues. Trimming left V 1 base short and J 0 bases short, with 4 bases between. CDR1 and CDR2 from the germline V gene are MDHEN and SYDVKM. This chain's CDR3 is CASSLYSSGNTIYF. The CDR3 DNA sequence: TGTGCCAGCAGTTTATACAGCTCTGGAAACACCATATATTTT.

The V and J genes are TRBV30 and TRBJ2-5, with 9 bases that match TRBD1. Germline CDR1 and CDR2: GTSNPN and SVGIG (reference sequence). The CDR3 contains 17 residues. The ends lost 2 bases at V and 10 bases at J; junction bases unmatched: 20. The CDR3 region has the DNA TGTGCCTGGAGTCCCTCGTTCCGGGACAGGGTATTAGTGGGCCAGTACTTC. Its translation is CAWSPSFRDRVLVGQYF.

The CDR3: CASSLLGAGGYTF. The DNA of the CDR3 is TGTGCCAGCAGTTTATTGGGGGCTGGCGGCTACACCTTC. This sequence joins TRBV27 and TRBJ1-2, with TRBD1 as a possible D gene (6 bases). The germline CDR1 and CDR2 sequences are MNHEY and SMNVEV (reference sequence). The V and J ends lost 1 base and 8 bases respectively, with 11 bases between them. The CDR3 loop spans 13 amino acids.

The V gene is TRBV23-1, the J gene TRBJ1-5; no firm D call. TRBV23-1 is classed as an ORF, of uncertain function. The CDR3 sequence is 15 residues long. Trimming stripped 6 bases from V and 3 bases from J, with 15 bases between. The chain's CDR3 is CASRIGLRVNQPQHF. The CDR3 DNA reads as TGCGCCAGCAGAATAGGATTGCGGGTCAATCAGCCCCAGCATTTT.

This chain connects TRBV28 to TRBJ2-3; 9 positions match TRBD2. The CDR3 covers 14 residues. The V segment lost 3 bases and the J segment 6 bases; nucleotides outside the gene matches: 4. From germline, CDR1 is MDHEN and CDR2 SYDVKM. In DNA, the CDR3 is TGTGCCAGCAGTTTGCGGGGGGGTAGGGATACGCAGTATTTT. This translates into CASSLRGGRDTQYF.

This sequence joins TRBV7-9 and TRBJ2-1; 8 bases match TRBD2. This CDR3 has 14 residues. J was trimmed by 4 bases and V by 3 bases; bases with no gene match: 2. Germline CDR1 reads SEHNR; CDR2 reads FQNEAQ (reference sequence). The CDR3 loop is CASSLRGDYNEQFF. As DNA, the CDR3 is TGTGCCAGCAGCTTGCGGGGGGATTACAATGAGCAGTTCTTC.

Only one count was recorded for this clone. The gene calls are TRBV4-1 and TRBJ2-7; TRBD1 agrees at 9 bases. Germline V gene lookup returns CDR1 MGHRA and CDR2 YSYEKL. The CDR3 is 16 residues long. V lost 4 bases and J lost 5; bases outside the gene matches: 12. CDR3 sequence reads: CASSPALGQGRDEQYF. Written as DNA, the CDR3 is TGCGCCAGCAGCCCGGCCCTGGGACAGGGTAGGGACGAGCAGTACTTC.

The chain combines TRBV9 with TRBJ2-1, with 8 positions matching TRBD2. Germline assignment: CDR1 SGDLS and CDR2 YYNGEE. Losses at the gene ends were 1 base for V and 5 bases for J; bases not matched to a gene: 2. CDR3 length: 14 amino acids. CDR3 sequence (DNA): TGTGCCAGCAGCGTAAGCGGGAGAAACAATGAGCAGTTCTTC. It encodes CASSVSGRNNEQFF.

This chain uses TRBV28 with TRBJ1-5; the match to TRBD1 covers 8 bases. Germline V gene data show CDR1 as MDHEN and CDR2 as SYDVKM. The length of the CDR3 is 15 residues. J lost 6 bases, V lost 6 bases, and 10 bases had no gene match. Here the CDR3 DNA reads TGTGCCAGCAGAGTGACAGGGGCGAGCGGTCAGCCCCAGCATTTT. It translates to CASRVTGASGQPQHF.